These T cell receptor beta chains were read from a single sample in a study of persistence of HIV-infected CD4 T cells. These receptors are not linked to any known antigen. Clones were read by immunoSEQ multiplex PCR, and TCRdb kept only the in-frame ones, dropping some. The sample shows 35,000 to 40,000 clones, approximately 84% of them seen only once. The specimen was CD4+ T cells sorted from PBMCs after 18-hour stimulation, collected from a patient who received antiretroviral therapy. Receptors originate from an adult man with HIV who was CMV-seropositive. Both conserved end residues are part of each CDR3. D genes are given only for firm matches. Size is omitted from some rows. Given values are once, few, many or a class for expanded clones.

CDR3nt: TGCAGCGCTGGGACCGGGGCCTTC
CDR3aa: CSAGTGAF
j_gene: TRBJ1-2
abundance: .
v_gene: TRBV29-1
d_gene: .

CDR3nt: TGTGCCAGTAGGCGGGACACACTCTACAATGAGCAGTTCTTC
CDR3aa: CASRRDTLYNEQFF
j_gene: TRBJ2-1
abundance: .
v_gene: TRBV19
d_gene: .

CDR3nt: TGTGCCAGCAGCCTCGGGACAGGGGGGGGCTCCTATAATTCACCCCTCCACTTT
CDR3aa: CASSLGTGGGSYNSPLHF
j_gene: TRBJ1-6
abundance: once
v_gene: TRBV14
d_gene: TRBD1

CDR3nt: TGCGCCAGCAGCTTGGATGGCGTCAATTCACCCCTCCACTTT
CDR3aa: CASSLDGVNSPLHF
j_gene: TRBJ1-6
abundance: .
v_gene: TRBV5-1
d_gene: .

CDR3nt: TGTGCCAGCTCACCTCCTCGCGACGGTAGGGAGTTCTACGAGCAGTACTTC
CDR3aa: CASSPPRDGREFYEQYF
j_gene: TRBJ2-7
abundance: .
v_gene: TRBV18
d_gene: .

CDR3nt: TGTGCCAGCTCACGAGGCCCCGGGGCCGACAATGAGCAGTTCTTC
CDR3aa: CASSRGPGADNEQFF
j_gene: TRBJ2-1
abundance: .
v_gene: TRBV18
d_gene: .

CDR3nt: TGTGCCAGCAGTTCTTGGACAGGGACGGCCGGGGAGCTGTTTTTT
CDR3aa: CASSSWTGTAGELFF
j_gene: TRBJ2-2
abundance: .
v_gene: TRBV27
d_gene: TRBD1

CDR3nt: TGTGCCAGCAGGTCGGACACGGGCTATGGCTACACCTTC
CDR3aa: CASRSDTGYGYTF
j_gene: TRBJ1-2
abundance: .
v_gene: TRBV6-6
d_gene: .

CDR3nt: TGTGCCAGCAGGTGGCTGGGGACTGAAGCTTTCTTT
CDR3aa: CASRWLGTEAFF
j_gene: TRBJ1-1
abundance: .
v_gene: TRBV28
d_gene: .

CDR3nt: TGTGCCAGCAGCTTACTAGGGGGGGCCGGAGATACGCAGTATTTT
CDR3aa: CASSLLGGAGDTQYF
j_gene: TRBJ2-3
abundance: once
v_gene: TRBV7-2
d_gene: .

CDR3nt: TGTGCCAGCAGCTTAGATCTTCGGGGCAGGGATCAGCCCCAGCATTTT
CDR3aa: CASSLDLRGRDQPQHF
j_gene: TRBJ1-5
abundance: .
v_gene: TRBV7-8
d_gene: .

CDR3nt: TGTGCCATTCACCCGGGACAGGCGTTGAACACTGAAGCTTTCTTT
CDR3aa: CAIHPGQALNTEAFF
j_gene: TRBJ1-1
abundance: once
v_gene: TRBV2
d_gene: TRBD1

CDR3nt: TGTGCCAGCAGCTTGGATCGGAACACTGAAGCTTTCTTT
CDR3aa: CASSLDRNTEAFF
j_gene: TRBJ1-1
abundance: .
v_gene: TRBV5-5
d_gene: .

CDR3nt: TGTGCCAGCAGTTACGGTGGCCAGGGGAATCAGCCCCAGCATTTT
CDR3aa: CASSYGGQGNQPQHF
j_gene: TRBJ1-5
abundance: .
v_gene: TRBV6-6
d_gene: .

CDR3nt: TGTGCCAGCAGCTTCCAGGGGGTTAGCACTGAAGCTTTCTTT
CDR3aa: CASSFQGVSTEAFF
j_gene: TRBJ1-1
abundance: .
v_gene: TRBV7-3
d_gene: TRBD1

CDR3nt: TGTGCCAGCAGCCGAGAGGAGGACTACGAGCAGTACTTC
CDR3aa: CASSREEDYEQYF
j_gene: TRBJ2-7
abundance: .
v_gene: TRBV6-5
d_gene: .

CDR3nt: TGTGCCAGCAGCTTACAGGGTGCGAACACTGAAGCTTTCTTT
CDR3aa: CASSLQGANTEAFF
j_gene: TRBJ1-1
abundance: .
v_gene: TRBV7-9
d_gene: .

CDR3nt: TGTGCCAGCACCACTGGGGGTTGGGACGGGTCCTACGAGCAGTACTTC
CDR3aa: CASTTGGWDGSYEQYF
j_gene: TRBJ2-7
abundance: .
v_gene: TRBV2
d_gene: .

CDR3nt: TGCGCCAGCAGCTTGGATACCAGGGGGGGCCCGTACAATGAGCAGTTCTTC
CDR3aa: CASSLDTRGGPYNEQFF
j_gene: TRBJ2-1
abundance: few
v_gene: TRBV5-1
d_gene: .

CDR3nt: TGTGCCAGCAGCACGTACCGGGACCGATCTTCCTACGAGCAGTACTTC
CDR3aa: CASSTYRDRSSYEQYF
j_gene: TRBJ2-7
abundance: .
v_gene: TRBV7-9
d_gene: .

CDR3nt: TGTGCCAGCAGTTTAGCAGGCCCCTACGAGCAGTACTTC
CDR3aa: CASSLAGPYEQYF
j_gene: TRBJ2-7
abundance: once
v_gene: TRBV28
d_gene: .

CDR3nt: TGTGCCAGCAGGTCTACAGGGAAAGGAGGCTACACCTTC
CDR3aa: CASRSTGKGGYTF
j_gene: TRBJ1-2
abundance: .
v_gene: TRBV27
d_gene: .